Below, 12 T cell receptor beta chains from the same sample are listed, as sequenced in a study of vaccination and CD4 T cells after COVID-19 (dated by TCRdb to between 2021 and 2024). Receptors were amplified or captured by PCR. Sequencing relied on an Illumina iSeq 100. At the Johns Hopkins FTIC core, DNA from the cultured CD4+ T cells underwent TCR sequencing with the Oncomine TCR Beta short-read assay. In TCRdb, the public reads were trimmed at Q25 with fastp and aligned with MiXCR, with productive beta chains retained. Every CDR3 protein is listed once, alongside the most common genes and DNA of its rows. Counted in this sample were roughly 20,000 distinct CDR3 sequences; 43% of them appeared once. The ten largest make up roughly 2.9% of the sample. Their recognized antigens are unknown. The sample's treatment or condition label, decoded: roughly nine-day PBMC culture with coronavirus spike peptide pools or control peptides (ViraFEST assay).

The sequencing used CD4+ T cells from blood, cultured in vitro, collected after SARS-CoV-2 vaccination. Receptors originate from a human donor who had recovered from COVID-19.

The gene calls are TRBV7-9 and TRBJ2-5, with D perhaps TRBD2 (6 bases). The V and J ends lost 9 bases and 5 bases respectively, with 19 bases between them. CDR1 SEHNR and CDR2 FQNEAQ come from the germline V gene (reference sequence). The length of the CDR3 is 14 residues. The CDR3 is CASSQSGEKETQYF. For the CDR3, the DNA is TGTGCCAGTTCTCAGTCGGGAGAAAAGGAGACCCAGTACTTC.

The CDR3 is CASAKDFLRSNEQFF. CDR3 DNA: TGTGCCAGTGCCAAGGACTTCCTTCGAAGCAATGAGCAGTTCTTC. This chain joins TRBV11-3 and TRBJ2-1, with D possibly matching TRBD2 (5 bases). The CDR3 is made up of 15 amino acids. Looked up from germline, CDR1 is SGHNT and CDR2 is YENEEA. V was pared by 9 bases and J by 6 bases, with 21 bases between.

In regard to this clonotype: One end of the junction varies from germline; a read error may be responsible. The V and J genes are TRBV7-7 and TRBJ2-3; maybe TRBD1 (6 bases). This CDR3 has 13 residues. Germline loops: CDR1 SSHAT, CDR2 FNYEAQ (reference sequence). The CDR3 DNA reads TGTGCCAGCAGCCCAGGGACAACAGGTACGCAGTATTTT. This translates into CASSPGTTGTQYF.

This clonotype showed up just a few times. The chain employs TRBV27 and TRBJ1-5; maybe TRBD1 (5 bases). The CDR3 runs 14 residues. Trimming left V 2 bases short and J 4 bases short, with 9 bases between. Germline CDR1 MNHEY, CDR2 SMNVEV (reference sequence). Here the CDR3 reads CASSLVRQNQPQHF. CDR3 bases: TGTGCCAGCAGTTTAGTCAGACAGAATCAGCCCCAGCATTTT.

The chain combines TRBV11-3 with TRBJ2-7, with 7 positions matching TRBD2. Germline CDR1 is SGHNT and CDR2 is YENEEA. The CDR3 extends over 13 amino acids. Trimming removed 5 bases from V and 6 bases from J; junction bases left unmatched: 7. CDR3 DNA sequence: TGTGCCAGCAGCCCGGGGGGACGTCGCGAGCAGTACTTC. This translates into CASSPGGRREQYF. Full variable domain (outside the CDR3, taken from reference TRBV11-3 and TRBJ2-7): EAGVVQSPRYKIIEKKQPVAFWCNPISGHNTLYWYLQNLGQGPELLIRYENEEAVDDSQLPKDRFSAERLKGVDSTLKIQPAELGDSAVYLCASSPGGRREQYFGPGTRLTVT.

This clonotype was observed a few times. CDR3 coding DNA: TGTGCCAGCACTAGGGGGACACCGCTTGTGAGGGAGACCCAGTACTTC. This gives the protein CASTRGTPLVRETQYF. The rearrangement links TRBV7-9 to TRBJ2-5; D possibly corresponds to TRBD1 (6 bases). Germline V gives CDR1 SEHNR, CDR2 FQNEAQ (reference sequence). Trimming removed 7 bases at V and 5 bases at J, with 23 bases between. This CDR3 spans 16 amino acids.

This clonotype showed up just a few times. The chain couples TRBV6-2 or TRBV6-3 to TRBJ1-1; D call uncertain. The CDR3 is made up of 14 amino acids. CDR1 and CDR2 (germline): MNHEY, SVGEGT. The V end lost 6 bases, the J end lost 5 bases, and 16 bases lay between the germline ends. The CDR3 nucleotides read TGTGCCAGCAGCTACGTAGCCCCGGGGACTGAAGCTTTCTTT. Its protein is CASSYVAPGTEAFF.

The chain recombines TRBV2 with TRBJ1-2, with D perhaps matching TRBD1 (6 bases). Trimming left V 5 bases short and J 0 bases short, with 10 bases between. In germline, CDR1 is SNHLY, CDR2 FYNNEI. The CDR3 has 14 residues. The CDR3 protein is CASSSDSANYGYTF. CDR3 bases: TGTGCCAGCAGTTCGGACAGCGCTAACTATGGCTACACCTTC.

The rearrangement joins TRBV19 to TRBJ2-1; D is perhaps TRBD1 or TRBD2 (5 bases each). Deletions cut 4 bases from V and 13 bases from J, with 20 bases between. The CDR3 loop spans 14 amino acids. Germline V gene sequence: CDR1 LNHDA, CDR2 SQIVND (reference sequence). The CDR3 loop is CASSTNPYQGTQFF. CDR3 sequence (DNA): TGTGCCAGTAGTACAAACCCTTACCAAGGGACCCAGTTCTTC.

The genes are TRBV7-3 and TRBJ2-1; D is unresolved. The CDR3 totals 14 residues. Germline V gives CDR1 SGHTA, CDR2 FQGTGA. V was clipped by 7 bases and J by 9 bases, with 19 bases between them. CDR3 coding DNA: TGTGCCAGCACCCTGTCGGGTCCGGGCAGTGAGCAGTTCTTC. Translation: CASTLSGPGSEQFF.

This sequence joins TRBV7-9 and TRBJ1-3; the D is unclear. Germline V gene lookup returns CDR1 SEHNR and CDR2 FQNEAQ (reference sequence). The V gene lost 1 base and the J gene lost 2 bases, with 6 bases spanning the gap. The CDR3 has 14 amino acids. The CDR3 nucleotides read TGTGCCAGCAGCTTAGTCACAGCTGGAAACACCATATATTTT. This codes for CASSLVTAGNTIYF.

In DNA, the CDR3 is TGCGCCAGCAGCCAAGGTCCGGCTAAGGGACAGGAGAACTACGAGCAGTACTTC. Its protein is CASSQGPAKGQENYEQYF. The V call is TRBV4-1, the J call TRBJ2-7, with 8 bases fitting TRBD1. There are 18 residues in the CDR3. The germline CDR1 and CDR2 sequences are MGHRA and YSYEKL. The V segment lost 1 base and the J segment 3 bases; nucleotides outside the gene matches: 14.